A single sample gave rise to the 10 T cell receptor beta chains below, sequenced in a study of regulatory T cells in long-lasting Graves disease. Time point defined: newly diagnosed GD, antithyroid drugs for less than 3 months. RNA isolated from PBMCs was used to make the TCR library. HTBI primers from iRepertoire and Arm-PCR of CDR3 regions yielded the TCR beta libraries. In TCRdb, the multiplex PCR reads were re-called with MiXCR into one record per CDR3 protein. The top ten clones hold roughly 29% of a sample with roughly 320,000 distinct CDR3 sequences, approximately 15% of them seen once. These data are also associated with another study on T cells in Graves' hyperthyroidism and ophthalmopathy.

Here the sequenced sample was peripheral blood mononuclear cells (PBMCs), taken at new diagnosis, from a patient treated with antithyroid drugs. Receptors originate from a man in his forties with Graves disease.

This clonotype was recorded many times. The V and J genes are TRBV6-1 and TRBJ2-5; 8 bases match TRBD1. V gave up 3 bases and J gave up 4 bases; unmatched junction bases: 4. The CDR3 loop spans 14 amino acids. Germline CDR1 is MNHNS and CDR2 is SASEGT. CDR3 nucleotides: TGTGCCAGCAGTGAGTACAGGGGGGCAGAGACCCAGTACTTC. It is translated as CASSEYRGAETQYF.

This clonotype was found many times. This rearrangement joins TRBV5-1 to TRBJ2-1, with D possibly matching TRBD2 (6 bases). Germline V gene lookup returns CDR1 SGHRS and CDR2 YFSETQ. V lost 0 bases and J lost 4, with 11 bases in between. The CDR3 spans 15 residues. The chain's CDR3 is CASSLGGGEYNEQFF. The CDR3 DNA follows: TGCGCCAGCAGCTTGGGGGGAGGAGAGTACAATGAGCAGTTCTTC.

This clonotype was counted many times. This chain joins TRBV10-3 and TRBJ2-7, with D uncertain. The length of the CDR3 is 14 residues. The germline gives CDR1 ENHRY, CDR2 SYGVKD. Trimming shortened V by 1 base and J by 5 bases, and 12 bases separated the two germline ends. This CDR3 is CAISEYGSVHEQYF. The CDR3 bases are TGTGCCATCAGTGAGTATGGATCGGTACACGAGCAGTACTTC.

In this sample, this clonotype turned up many times. The chain recombines TRBV6-2 or TRBV6-3 with TRBJ2-3; a possible D gene is TRBD1 (5 bases). CDR1 and CDR2 (germline): MNHEY, SVGEGT. The CDR3 loop spans 16 amino acids. V was clipped by 2 bases and J by 0 bases, with 12 bases between them. CDR3 coding DNA: TGTGCCAGCAGTTACGATAGGGGTACCAGCACAGATACGCAGTATTTT. Protein sequence: CASSYDRGTSTDTQYF.

This clonotype turned up a few times. This sequence joins TRBV4-1 and TRBJ2-7; D is unclear. Trimming removed 1 base from V and 9 bases from J, with 10 bases in between. The germline CDR1 and CDR2 sequences are MGHRA and YSYEKL. CDR3 size: 12 residues. The CDR3 loop reads CASSQVGLRQYF. CDR3 nucleotides: TGCGCCAGCAGCCAAGTCGGGCTCAGGCAGTACTTC.

This clonotype was recorded at least ten times. The CDR3, as DNA: TGCAGTGCTAGACAGCTTGAAGCTTTCTTT. This encodes CSARQLEAFF. The J gene is TRBJ1-1, the V gene TRBV20-1; D is uncertain. The CDR3 totals 10 residues. Trimming pared 2 bases from V and 7 bases from J, leaving 5 bases between. CDR1 DFQATT and CDR2 SNEGSKA come from the germline V gene (reference sequence).

For the CDR3, the DNA is TGTGCCAGCAGTTTCGGGACAGGTTCGGATTCACCCCTCCACTTT. This translates into CASSFGTGSDSPLHF. V is TRBV27 and J is TRBJ1-6; 8 bases agree with TRBD1. With V trimmed by 3 bases and J by 8 bases, 6 bases remained unmatched. CDR1 and CDR2 (germline): MNHEY, SMNVEV (reference sequence). The CDR3 length is 15 residues.

This clonotype turned up a few times. The V call is TRBV18, the J call TRBJ1-5; 9 positions agree with TRBD1. The length of the CDR3 is 15 residues. Germline loops: CDR1 KGHSH, CDR2 LQKENI. V shed 4 bases, J shed 5 bases, and the junction held 6 bases outside the gene matches. CDR3 nucleotide sequence: TGTGCCAGCTCACTTCAACAGGGGGCCCATCAGCCCCAGCATTTT. Encoded protein: CASSLQQGAHQPQHF. Based on the CDR3 plus reference TRBV18 and TRBJ1-5, the full variable domain is NAGVMQNPRHLVRRRGQEARLRCSPMKGHSHVYWYRQLPEEGLKFMVYLQKENIIDESGMPKERFSAEFPKEGPSILRIQQVVRGDSAAYFCASSLQQGAHQPQHFGDGTRLSIL.

This clonotype was counted many times. The chain links TRBV18 to TRBJ2-1; no firm D call. This CDR3 comprises 13 residues. Trimming left V 6 bases short and J 8 bases short, with 14 bases between. Looked up from germline, CDR1 is KGHSH and CDR2 is LQKENI. As DNA, the CDR3 is TGTGCCAGCTCCCCGTCGGTGTTGGATGAGCAGTTCTTC. Amino acids: CASSPSVLDEQFF.

Details on this clonotype: This likely traces to a read error, being one base from a far larger clone. The chain has TRBV12-3 or TRBV12-4 and TRBJ2-5; no clear D. V was shortened by 5 bases and J by 11 bases, with 21 bases between the two germline ends. The length of the CDR3 is 14 residues. The CDR3 DNA sequence: TGTGCCAGCAGTGAAAGGACGGTAAACAATGAGCAGTACTTC. Translation: CASSERTVNNEQYF.